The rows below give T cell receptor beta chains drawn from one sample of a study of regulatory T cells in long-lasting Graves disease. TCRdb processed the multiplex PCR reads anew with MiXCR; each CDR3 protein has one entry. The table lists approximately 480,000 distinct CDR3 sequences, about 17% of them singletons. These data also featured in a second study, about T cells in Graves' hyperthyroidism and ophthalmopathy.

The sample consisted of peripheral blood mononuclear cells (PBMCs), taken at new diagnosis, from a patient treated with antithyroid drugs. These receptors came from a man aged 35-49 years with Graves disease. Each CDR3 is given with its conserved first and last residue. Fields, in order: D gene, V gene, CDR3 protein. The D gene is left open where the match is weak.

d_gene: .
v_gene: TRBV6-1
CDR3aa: CASSEGKGWGEKLFF

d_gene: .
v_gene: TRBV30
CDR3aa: CAWSEDPGHQNQPQHF

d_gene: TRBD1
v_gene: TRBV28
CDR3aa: CASSTPGQGFVGAF

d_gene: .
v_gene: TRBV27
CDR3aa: CASKLSGGTYKQYF

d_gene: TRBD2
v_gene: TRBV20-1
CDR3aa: CSARETSGRWDTQYF

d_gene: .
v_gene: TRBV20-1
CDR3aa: CSARDNGGPQYF

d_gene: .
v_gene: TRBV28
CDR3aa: CASRVQGYEQYF

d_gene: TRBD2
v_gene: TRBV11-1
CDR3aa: CASSQLNLAGDLYEQYF

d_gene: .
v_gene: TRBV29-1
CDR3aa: CSVDLPTTDQFF

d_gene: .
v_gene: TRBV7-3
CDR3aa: CASSTTGGTGELFF

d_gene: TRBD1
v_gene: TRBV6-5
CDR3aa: CASSSTGGQYF

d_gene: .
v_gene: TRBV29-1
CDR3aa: CSVEEAFF

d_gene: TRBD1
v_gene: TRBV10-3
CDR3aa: CAISDGTGVGQPQHF

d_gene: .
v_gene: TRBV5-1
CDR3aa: CASSLEPGNEQFF

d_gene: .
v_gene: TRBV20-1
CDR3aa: CSARDGGPSSYEQYF

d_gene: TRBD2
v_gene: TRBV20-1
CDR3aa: CSTMGGSYEQFF

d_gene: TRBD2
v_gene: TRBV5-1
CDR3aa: CASSLVGLAEGAGELFF

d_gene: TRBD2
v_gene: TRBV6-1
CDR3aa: CASSPLAGGRGEQFF

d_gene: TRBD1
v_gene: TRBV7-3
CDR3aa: CASSSERGTGWHNEQFF

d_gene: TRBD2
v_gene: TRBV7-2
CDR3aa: CASSSWGLAGPSSYNEQFF